In this sample, the clone carrying this T cell receptor (beta chain) turned up once. Its target is not known. TCRdb keeps only in-frame clones here, not all; method: immunoSEQ multiplex PCR. The sample lists roughly 100,000 clones, about 88% occurring once. This sample was included in a study of T cell responses to AZD1222 COVID-19 vaccine. About the research overall: Second-dose schedules of about 4 or about 12 weeks were combined.

General observations from the study: In a largely white British group with more females than males, clonal diversity was possibly underestimated. Repertoire sampling happened only post peak T cell response.

Losses at the gene ends were 3 bases for V and 6 bases for J; bases not matched to a gene: 2. Germline values: CDR1 SEHNR, CDR2 FQNEAQ (reference sequence). CDR3 size: 14 residues. V and J are TRBV7-9 and TRBJ1-6; 7 bases match TRBD1. This sample comprised peripheral blood, obtained on day 0 of AZD1222 vaccination. This clonotype was sampled from an adult in good health. The CDR3 here is CASSFQGGNSPLHF. For the CDR3, the DNA is TGTGCCAGCAGCTTTCAGGGGGGTAATTCACCCCTCCACTTT.